The next 14 T cell receptor beta chains were all read from a single sample in a study of T cells after yellow fever vaccination. TCRdb redid the calling of the 5' RACE reads with MiXCR, one entry per CDR3 protein. The sample has fewer than 350,000 distinct CDR3 sequences, roughly 9.4% seen once; the top ten hold approximately 19%. The sequenced sample was PBMCs, obtained on the day of the first yellow fever vaccination. The receptors were gathered from a young man who received the YFV17D yellow fever vaccine.

This clonotype was counted only a few times. This sequence joins TRBV30 and TRBJ1-3, with D uncertain. The CDR3 runs 14 residues. Germline values: CDR1 GTSNPN, CDR2 SVGIG (reference sequence). V was shortened by 2 bases and J by 0 bases, with 8 bases between the two germline ends. This CDR3 reads CAWSSSSSGNTIYF. The CDR3 coding sequence is TGTGCCTGGAGTAGCAGCAGCTCTGGAAACACCATATATTTT.

In this sample, this clonotype turned up a few times. J is TRBJ2-7 and V is TRBV4-2; tentatively, D is TRBD2 (6 bases). Trimming stripped 2 bases from V and 5 bases from J, with 22 bases between. CDR3 size: 17 residues. Germline V gives CDR1 LGHNA, CDR2 YNFKEQ. The CDR3 spells CASSQTGTDRILNEQYF. CDR3 coding DNA: TGTGCCAGCAGCCAAACCGGGACTGATAGGATTCTTAACGAGCAGTACTTC.

This chain joins TRBV5-5 and TRBJ2-7; the match to TRBD1 covers 10 bases. CDR1 and CDR2 (germline): SGHKS, YYEKEE (reference sequence). The CDR3 loop spans 16 amino acids. The J segment lost 4 bases and the V segment lost 3 bases, leaving 10 bases of the junction unmatched. CDR3 region: CASSSLPGQGKYEQYF. CDR3 bases: TGTGCCAGCAGCTCGCTTCCGGGACAGGGGAAGTACGAGCAGTACTTC. The whole variable domain, filled in from reference TRBV5-5 and TRBJ2-7, reads DAGVTQSPTHLIKTRGQQVTLRCSPISGHKSVSWYQQVLGQGPQFIFQYYEKEERGRGNFPDRFSARQFPNYSSELNVNALLLGDSALYLCASSSLPGQGKYEQYFGPGTRLTVT.

CDR3 DNA: TGTGCCAGCAGAAGGACAGGGGACCATGGCTACACCTTC. Its translation is CASRRTGDHGYTF. The chain employs TRBV6-6 and TRBJ1-2, with 9 bases aligning to TRBD1. This CDR3 is 13 amino acids long. CDR1 MNHNY and CDR2 SVGAGI come from the germline V gene (reference sequence). V trimming: 6 bases; J trimming: 6 bases; junction bases outside the gene matches: 5.

V is TRBV20-1 and J is TRBJ2-7, with 8 bases matching TRBD1. The trim removed 3 bases at V and 3 bases at J, leaving 10 bases unmatched. CDR1 and CDR2 from the germline V gene are DFQATT and SNEGSKA (reference sequence). This CDR3 is built from 15 residues. The CDR3 nucleotides are TGCAGTGCTAGTCCCCGGGACAGGCCCGTCTACGAGCAGTACGTC. Translating it yields CSASPRDRPVYEQYV.

This clonotype was counted a few times. The chain employs TRBV7-2 and TRBJ2-3; 9 nucleotides align to TRBD2. V was clipped by 4 bases and J by 0 bases; unmatched bases: 5. CDR1 SGHTA and CDR2 FQGNSA come from the germline V gene. There are 16 residues in the CDR3. The CDR3 DNA follows: TGTGCCAGCAGCTGGACTAGCGCGACAAGCACAGATACGCAGTATTTT. Protein: CASSWTSATSTDTQYF.

The V and J genes are TRBV11-2 and TRBJ1-2; D perhaps matches TRBD1 (5 bases). The CDR3 has 15 amino acids. CDR1 and CDR2 (germline): SGHAT, FQNNGV. Trimming shortened V by 4 bases and J by 2 bases, and 14 bases separated the two germline ends. In nucleotides, the CDR3 is TGTGCCAGCAGCTGGAGCAGGGACTTAAACTATGGCTACACCTTC. Its protein is CASSWSRDLNYGYTF.

This clonotype was recorded at least ten times. The chain employs TRBV7-9 and TRBJ1-5; D gene unclear. Between the trimmed V and J ends, which lost 5 bases and 4 bases, there was a span of 12 bases. The CDR3 contains 14 residues. Looked up from germline, CDR1 is SEHNR and CDR2 is FQNEAQ (reference sequence). The CDR3, as DNA: TGTGCCAGCAGCCCCGGCCCACGGAATCAGCCCCAGCATTTT. Translating gives CASSPGPRNQPQHF.

This clonotype was detected a few times. V is TRBV7-2 and J is TRBJ2-7; D perhaps matches TRBD2 (5 bases). CDR1 and CDR2 from the germline V gene are SGHTA and FQGNSA. V dropped 5 bases and J dropped 5 bases, with 16 bases sitting between them. This CDR3 contains 14 residues. CDR3 protein: CASSPTGLVNEQYF. Here the CDR3 DNA reads TGTGCCAGCAGCCCGACGGGATTAGTGAACGAGCAGTACTTC.

This clonotype was seen only a few times. This rearrangement joins TRBV4-3 to TRBJ2-2; tentative D call: TRBD1 (6 bases). The CDR3 contains 19 residues. The V end lost 0 bases, the J end lost 1 base, and 18 bases lay between the germline ends. The germline V gene encodes CDR1 LGHNA and CDR2 YSLEER. CDR3 sequence (DNA): TGCGCCAGCAGCCAAGAAACAGGGAGCGGAGCGGTGAACACCGGGGAGCTGTTTTTT. Its protein product is CASSQETGSGAVNTGELFF.

V usage is TRBV11-2 and J usage is TRBJ1-5; no definite D call. The CDR3 spans 17 residues. Germline values: CDR1 SGHAT, CDR2 FQNNGV. The V end was cut by 4 bases, the J end by 1 base, with 17 bases between. The CDR3 DNA follows: TGTGCCAGCAGCTCCCCTTATACGAGGACCAGCAATCAGCCCCAGCATTTT. It encodes CASSSPYTRTSNQPQHF.

This clonotype was seen only a few times. The rearrangement joins TRBV14 to TRBJ2-1, with 9 bases identical to TRBD2. The ends lost 4 bases at V and 4 bases at J; junction bases unmatched: 8. The CDR3 length is 16 residues. Germline assignment: CDR1 SGHDN and CDR2 FVKESK. CDR3 region: CASSLFSGGHYNEQFF. DNA of the CDR3: TGTGCCAGCAGCCTCTTCAGCGGGGGGCATTACAATGAGCAGTTCTTC. Using reference TRBV14 and TRBJ2-1 for the parts outside the CDR3, the full variable domain is EAGVTQFPSHSVIEKGQTVTLRCDPISGHDNLYWYRRVMGKEIKFLLHFVKESKQDESGMPNNRFLAERTGGTYSTLKVQPAELEDSGVYFCASSLFSGGHYNEQFFGPGTRLTVL.

The J gene is TRBJ1-4, the V gene TRBV2; D ambiguous. The germline gives CDR1 SNHLY, CDR2 FYNNEI. The CDR3 covers 12 residues. Trimming removed 4 bases from V and 8 bases from J, with 8 bases in between. The CDR3 spells CASSVEREKLFF. DNA of the CDR3: TGTGCCAGCAGTGTAGAAAGGGAAAAACTGTTTTTT.

This clonotype was recorded many times. V and J are TRBV5-1 and TRBJ2-3; TRBD1 is a possible D gene (5 bases). Germline V gene sequence: CDR1 SGHRS, CDR2 YFSETQ. The V end was cut by 4 bases, the J end by 2 bases, with 11 bases between. There are 14 residues in the CDR3. The CDR3 here is CASSLGQLTDTQYF. The CDR3 DNA reads TGCGCCAGCAGCCTCGGACAACTCACAGATACGCAGTATTTT. Full variable domain (missing parts from reference TRBV5-1 and TRBJ2-3): KAGVTQTPRYLIKTRGQQVTLSCSPISGHRSVSWYQQTPGQGLQFLFEYFSETQRNKGNFPGRFSGRQFSNSRSEMNVSTLELGDSALYLCASSLGQLTDTQYFGPGTRLTVL.